Below, one TCR beta chain is given with its context. The source of the sample is a study of blood T cell repertoires in COVID-19. Study-wide context: Italy, Spain and the United States were the sources of the convalescent and acute COVID-19 samples. In each case, the material was cDNA or gDNA derived from T cells, B-cell-depleted T cells, or PBMCs.

Generated by immunoSEQ multiplex PCR, the TCRdb table keeps only in-frame clones and is missing some. The sample holds 100,000 to 120,000 clones, around 82% seen once. Germline values: CDR1 MRHNA, CDR2 SNTAGT. The CDR3 covers 13 residues. The ends were cut back, 6 bases at V and 3 bases at J, with 12 bases in the middle. This TCR derives from a woman between 55 and 75 years old with acute or convalescent COVID-19. The sample comprised peripheral blood. J is TRBJ2-7 and V is TRBV6-4; D not certain. The CDR3 sequence: CASSRETGYEQYF. The CDR3 DNA sequence: TGTGCCAGCAGCAGAGAGACGGGCTACGAGCAGTACTTC.